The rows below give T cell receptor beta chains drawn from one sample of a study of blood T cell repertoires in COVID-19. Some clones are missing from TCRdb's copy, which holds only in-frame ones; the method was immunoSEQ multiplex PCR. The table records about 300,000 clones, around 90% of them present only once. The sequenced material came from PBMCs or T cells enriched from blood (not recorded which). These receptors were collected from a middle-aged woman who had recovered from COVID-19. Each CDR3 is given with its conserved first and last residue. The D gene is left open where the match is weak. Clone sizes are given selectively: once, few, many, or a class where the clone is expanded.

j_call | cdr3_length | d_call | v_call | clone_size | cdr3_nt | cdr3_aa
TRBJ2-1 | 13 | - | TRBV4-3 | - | TGCGCCAGCAGCCCGTCGGGGGACAATGAGCAGTTCTTC | CASSPSGDNEQFF
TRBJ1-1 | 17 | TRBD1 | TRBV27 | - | TGTGCCAGCAGTAGGGACAGGGGGTTTTTTGTGAACACTGAAGCTTTCTTT | CASSRDRGFFVNTEAFF
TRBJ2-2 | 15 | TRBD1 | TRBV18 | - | TGTGCCAGCTCACCAGTGGGACAGGGGACCGGGGAGCTGTTTTTT | CASSPVGQGTGELFF
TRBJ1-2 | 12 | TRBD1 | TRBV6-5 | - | TGTGCCAGCAGTTACCAGACAGGGGGATACACCTTC | CASSYQTGGYTF
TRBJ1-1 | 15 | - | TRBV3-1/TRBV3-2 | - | TGTGCCAGCAGCCAAGGTGACCAGGCTAACACTGAAGCTTTCTTT | CASSQGDQANTEAFF
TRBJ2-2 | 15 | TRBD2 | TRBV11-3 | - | TGTGCCAGCAGGGAGAGCGGGAGTGGCACCGGGGAGCTGTTTTTT | CASRESGSGTGELFF
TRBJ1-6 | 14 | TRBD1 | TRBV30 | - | TGTGCCTCAACAGGCGGGACAGGGGATTCACCCCTCCACTTT | CASTGGTGDSPLHF
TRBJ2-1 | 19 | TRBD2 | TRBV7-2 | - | TGTGCCAGCAGCCTATTTGAGTGGGTAGCGGGAGGTATATACAATGAGCAGTTCTTC | CASSLFEWVAGGIYNEQFF
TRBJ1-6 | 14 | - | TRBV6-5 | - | TGTGCCAGCAGACCGGGACAAGTAAATTCACCCCTCCACTTT | CASRPGQVNSPLHF
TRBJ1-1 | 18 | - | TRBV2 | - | TGTGCCAGCAGTCGCGGGTTGATCCCGGGACACCCTAACACTGAAGCTTTCTTT | CASSRGLIPGHPNTEAFF
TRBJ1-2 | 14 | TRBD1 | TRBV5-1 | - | TGCGCCAGCAGCTTGACTGGGACAGGGAATGGCTACACCTTC | CASSLTGTGNGYTF
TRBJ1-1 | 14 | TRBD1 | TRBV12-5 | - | TGTGCTAGTGGTTGGGGGACAGGGAACACTGAAGCTTTCTTT | CASGWGTGNTEAFF
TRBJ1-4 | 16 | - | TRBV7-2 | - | TGTGCCAGCAGCTTAGCGAGGGAAGCGGCTAATGAAAAACTGTTTTTT | CASSLAREAANEKLFF
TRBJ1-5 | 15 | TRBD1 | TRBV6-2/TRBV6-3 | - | TGTGCCAGCAGTTACTCGAGGACAGGGGTGCAGCCCCAGCATTTT | CASSYSRTGVQPQHF
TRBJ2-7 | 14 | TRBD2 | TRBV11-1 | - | TGTGCCAGCAGCTTAAGGCTAGCGGGGAACGAGCAGTACTTC | CASSLRLAGNEQYF
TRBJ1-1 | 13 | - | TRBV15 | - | TGTGCCACCAGGGACTCCGGGGGGGCCGAGGCTTTCTTT | CATRDSGGAEAFF
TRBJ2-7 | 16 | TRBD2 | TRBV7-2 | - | TGTGCCAGCAGCCGGGGGCTAGCGGGAGCCGCGGGCGAGCAGTACTTC | CASSRGLAGAAGEQYF
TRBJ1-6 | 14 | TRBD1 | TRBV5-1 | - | TGCGCCAGCAGCCTCGGGACAGGGAAATCACCCCTCCACTTT | CASSLGTGKSPLHF
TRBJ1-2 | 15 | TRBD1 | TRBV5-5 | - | TGTGCCAGCAGCTTTCGGCAGGGGGCAAGCTATGGCTACACCTTC | CASSFRQGASYGYTF
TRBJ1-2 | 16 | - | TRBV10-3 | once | TGTGCCACCCGGGGCACCGGGACACCGGAACTCTATGGCTACACCTTC | CATRGTGTPELYGYTF
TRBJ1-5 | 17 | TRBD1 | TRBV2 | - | TGTGCCAGCAGTGAACCCCGGACAGGGGGAACCGATCAGCCCCAGCATTTT | CASSEPRTGGTDQPQHF
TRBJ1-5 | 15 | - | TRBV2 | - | TGTGCCAGCAGTGAACGACAGAACAGCAATCAGCCCCAGCATTTT | CASSERQNSNQPQHF
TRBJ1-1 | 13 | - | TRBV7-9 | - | TGTGCCAGCAGCTTAGTATCCGCGACTGAAGCTTTCTTT | CASSLVSATEAFF
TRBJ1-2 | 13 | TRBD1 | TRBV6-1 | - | TGTGCCAGCAATATAGACAGGGGGGGAGGCTACACCTTC | CASNIDRGGGYTF
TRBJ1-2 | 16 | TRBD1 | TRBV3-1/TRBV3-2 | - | TGTGCCAGCAGCCGGACAGGGGGCGACTTTAGGGATGGCTACACCTTC | CASSRTGGDFRDGYTF
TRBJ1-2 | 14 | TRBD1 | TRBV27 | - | TGTGCCAGCAGTGTCCACAGGGGAAACTATGGCTACACCTTC | CASSVHRGNYGYTF
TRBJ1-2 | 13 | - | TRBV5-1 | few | TGCGCCAGCAGCTTGTCTATAAACTATGGCTACACCTTC | CASSLSINYGYTF
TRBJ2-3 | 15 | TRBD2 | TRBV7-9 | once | TGTGCCAGCAGCGCGGGACTAGCGTTGGGAGATACGCAGTATTTT | CASSAGLALGDTQYF
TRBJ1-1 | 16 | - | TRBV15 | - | TGTGCCACCACCACGAGCAGGACAGCTCTGAACACTGAAGCTTTCTTT | CATTTSRTALNTEAFF
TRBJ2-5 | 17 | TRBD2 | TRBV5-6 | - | TGTGCCAGCAGCTCCCCTTCCGGGCGGGAGGGCCTGGAGACCCAGTACTTC | CASSSPSGREGLETQYF
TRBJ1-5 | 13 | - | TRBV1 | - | TGCACCAGTAGCGACAGAAACAATCAGCCCCAGCATTTT | CTSSDRNNQPQHF
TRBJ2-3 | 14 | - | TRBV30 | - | TGTGCCTGGAGTGAAGGGAGAGGCACAGATACGCAGTATTTT | CAWSEGRGTDTQYF
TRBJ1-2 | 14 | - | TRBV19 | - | TGTGCCAGTAGTATATTCGGGACACCTTATGGCTACACCTTC | CASSIFGTPYGYTF
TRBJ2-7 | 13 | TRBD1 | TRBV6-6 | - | TGTGCCAGCAGGACTTCAGGGGGCGACGAGCAGTACTTC | CASRTSGGDEQYF
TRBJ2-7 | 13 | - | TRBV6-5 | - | TGTGCCAGCAGTTACTCGATGTCCGGCGAGCAGTACTTC | CASSYSMSGEQYF
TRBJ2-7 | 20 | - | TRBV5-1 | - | TGCGCCAGCAGCTTTAAAATTGGGTCCAAGTCCTCAACAGGGATCTACGAGCAGTACTTC | CASSFKIGSKSSTGIYEQYF
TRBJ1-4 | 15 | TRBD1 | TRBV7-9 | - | TGTGCCAGCAGCTCACAGGGGGCTGCTAATGAAAAACTGTTTTTT | CASSSQGAANEKLFF
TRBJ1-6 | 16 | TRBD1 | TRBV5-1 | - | TGCGCCAGCAGCTTGGGAGGGACAGCCTATAATTCACCCCTCCACTTT | CASSLGGTAYNSPLHF
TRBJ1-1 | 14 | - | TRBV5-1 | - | TGCGCCAGCAGCGTGGGACACGGAAACACTGAAGCTTTCTTT | CASSVGHGNTEAFF
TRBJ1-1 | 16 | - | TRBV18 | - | TGTGCCAGCTCACGCTCCATGATGGGAGAGGACACTGAAGCTTTCTTT | CASSRSMMGEDTEAFF